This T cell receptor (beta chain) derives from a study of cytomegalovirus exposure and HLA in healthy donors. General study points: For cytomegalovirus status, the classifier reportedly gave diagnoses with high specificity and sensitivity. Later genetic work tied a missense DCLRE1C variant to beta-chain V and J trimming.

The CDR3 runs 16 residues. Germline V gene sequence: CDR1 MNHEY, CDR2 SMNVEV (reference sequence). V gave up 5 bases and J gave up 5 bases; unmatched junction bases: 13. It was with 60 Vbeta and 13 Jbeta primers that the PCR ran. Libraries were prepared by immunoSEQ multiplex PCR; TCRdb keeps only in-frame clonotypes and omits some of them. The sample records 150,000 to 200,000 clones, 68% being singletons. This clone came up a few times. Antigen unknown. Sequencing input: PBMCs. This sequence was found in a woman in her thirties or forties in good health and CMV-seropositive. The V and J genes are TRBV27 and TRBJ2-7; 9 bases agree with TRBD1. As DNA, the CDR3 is TGTGCCAGCAGTGGCACCACGGGACAGGGTATCAACGAGCAGTACTTC. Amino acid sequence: CASSGTTGQGINEQYF.